This record looks at one TCR beta chain sequence and its context. Per the original data handling: Estimated nucleated cell counts came from reference gene primer amplification. Here immunoSEQ multiplex PCR was the method, and the copy in TCRdb shows in-frame clones only, minus some. Clone size and the V and J calls come from that table; the DNA yielded D and trimming. Of a few hundred thousand clones in the sample, approximately 89% were seen once. The data belong to a study of blood T cell repertoires in COVID-19. Turning to the study itself: PBMCs, B-cell-depleted T cells, or T cells were the source of the cDNA or gDNA that made up the material.

Germline lookup yields CDR1 MGHRA and CDR2 YSYEKL. Trimming removed 1 base at V and 0 bases at J, with 13 bases between. This CDR3 has 17 amino acids. This study enrolled people aged about 18 to 100 from about two dozen US geographic areas. Cohort 3 recovery required two negative PCRs, clearance, or symptom resolution. The receptor comes from a woman aged 30 to 39 who had recovered from COVID-19. This sequence joins TRBV4-1 and TRBJ2-1, with D perhaps matching TRBD2 (5 bases). Sequenced material: PBMCs or T cells enriched from blood (not recorded which). The CDR3 DNA follows: TGCGCCAGCAGCCAAGGGGCGGGCGGGCTCTCCTACAATGAGCAGTTCTTC. Translated: CASSQGAGGLSYNEQFF.